This T cell receptor (beta chain) comes out of a study of T cells in Graves' hyperthyroidism and ophthalmopathy. Study results and limitations: Blood also held most thyroid clonotypes expanded beyond 0.001. Median prediction lead before ophthalmopathy onset was 5 to 7.5 months with the model.

This clonotype was found a few times. Its matching antigen is unknown. TCR beta CDR3 region amplification was performed from RNA transcripts. With the HTBI primer set, the TCR CDR3 went through a first round of RT-PCR. MiXCR, run by TCRdb on the multiplex PCR reads, gives a single entry per CDR3 protein. Of about 600,000 distinct CDR3 sequences in the sample, approximately 15% were seen once. V was cut by 6 bases and J by 6 bases, with 18 bases left in between. The CDR3 runs 14 residues. Germline lookup yields CDR1 MNHNS and CDR2 SASEGT. Sequenced sample: blood. The source is a woman in her thirties or forties with Graves' ophthalmopathy. V is TRBV6-1 and J is TRBJ2-7; D possibly corresponds to TRBD2 (6 bases). The CDR3 reads CASSTGNLGGEQYF. As DNA, the CDR3 is TGTGCCAGCAGCACCGGGAACCTGGGGGGCGAGCAGTACTTC.